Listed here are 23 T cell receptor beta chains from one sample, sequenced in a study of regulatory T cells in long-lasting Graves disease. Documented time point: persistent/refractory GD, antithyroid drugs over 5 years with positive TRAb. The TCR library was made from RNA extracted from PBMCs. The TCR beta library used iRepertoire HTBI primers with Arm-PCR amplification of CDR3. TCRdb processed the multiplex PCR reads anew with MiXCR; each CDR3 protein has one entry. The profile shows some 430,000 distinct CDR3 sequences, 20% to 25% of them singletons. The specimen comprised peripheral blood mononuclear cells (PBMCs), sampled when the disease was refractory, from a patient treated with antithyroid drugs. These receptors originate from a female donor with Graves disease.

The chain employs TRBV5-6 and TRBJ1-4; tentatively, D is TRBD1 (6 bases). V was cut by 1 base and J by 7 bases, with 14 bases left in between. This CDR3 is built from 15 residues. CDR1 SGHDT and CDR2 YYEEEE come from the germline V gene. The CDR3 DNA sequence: TGTGCCAGCAGCTTGTCGCGACAGGACCCTGAAAAACTGTTTTTT. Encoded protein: CASSLSRQDPEKLFF. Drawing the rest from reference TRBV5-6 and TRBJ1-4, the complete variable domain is DAGVTQSPTHLIKTRGQQVTLRCSPKSGHDTVSWYQQALGQGPQFIFQYYEEEERQRGNFPDRFSGHQFPNYSSELNVNALLLGDSALYLCASSLSRQDPEKLFFGSGTQLSVL.

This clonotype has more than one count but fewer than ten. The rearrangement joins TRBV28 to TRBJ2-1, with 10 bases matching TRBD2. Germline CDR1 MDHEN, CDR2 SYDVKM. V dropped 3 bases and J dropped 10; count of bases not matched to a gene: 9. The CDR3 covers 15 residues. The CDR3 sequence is CASSLVAGGPGEQFF. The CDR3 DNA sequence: TGTGCCAGCAGTTTGGTAGCGGGGGGCCCAGGGGAGCAGTTCTTC. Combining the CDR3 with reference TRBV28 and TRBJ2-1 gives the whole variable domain DVKVTQSSRYLVKRTGEKVFLECVQDMDHENMFWYRQDPGLGLRLIYFSYDVKMKEKGDIPEGYSVSREKKERFSLILESASTNQTSMYLCASSLVAGGPGEQFFGPGTRLTVL.

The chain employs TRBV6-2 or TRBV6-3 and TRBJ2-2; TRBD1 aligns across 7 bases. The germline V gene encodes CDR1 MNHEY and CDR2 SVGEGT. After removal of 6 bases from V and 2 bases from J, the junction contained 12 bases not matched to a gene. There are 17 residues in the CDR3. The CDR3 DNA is TGTGCCAGCAGCCCGGACCCCGGGACAGTTAACACCGGGGAGCTGTTTTTT. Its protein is CASSPDPGTVNTGELFF.

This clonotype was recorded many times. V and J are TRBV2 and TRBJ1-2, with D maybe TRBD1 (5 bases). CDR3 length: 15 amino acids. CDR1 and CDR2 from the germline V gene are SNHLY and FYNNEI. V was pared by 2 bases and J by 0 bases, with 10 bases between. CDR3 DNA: TGTGCCAGCAGTGAAATTGGGACTTCTAACTATGGCTACACCTTC. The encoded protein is CASSEIGTSNYGYTF.

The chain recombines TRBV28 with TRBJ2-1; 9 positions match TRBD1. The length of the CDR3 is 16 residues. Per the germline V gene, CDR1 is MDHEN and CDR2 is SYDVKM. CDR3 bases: TGTGTCCAGGGAGGCCCGGGACAGGGAAGTTACAATGAGCAGTTCTTC. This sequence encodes CVQGGPGQGSYNEQFF.

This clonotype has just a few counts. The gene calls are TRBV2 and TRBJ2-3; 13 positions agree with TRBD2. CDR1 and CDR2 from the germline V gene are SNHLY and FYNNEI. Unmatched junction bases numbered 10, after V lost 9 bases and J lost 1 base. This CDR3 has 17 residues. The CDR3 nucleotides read TGTGCCAGGGAGACTAGCGGGGGGCCCGGAGGCACAGATACGCAGTATTTT. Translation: CARETSGGPGGTDTQYF.

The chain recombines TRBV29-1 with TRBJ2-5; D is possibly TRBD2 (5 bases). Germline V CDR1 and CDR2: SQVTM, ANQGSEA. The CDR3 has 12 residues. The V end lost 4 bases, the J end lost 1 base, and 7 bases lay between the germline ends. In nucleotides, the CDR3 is TGCAGCGTTGGACGGGGCCAAGAGACCCAGTACTTC. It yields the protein CSVGRGQETQYF.

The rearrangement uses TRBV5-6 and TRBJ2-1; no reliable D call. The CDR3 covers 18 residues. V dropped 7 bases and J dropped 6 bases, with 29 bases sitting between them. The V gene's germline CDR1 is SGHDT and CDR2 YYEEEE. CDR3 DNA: TGTGCCAGCGAGCGACTCCGTGTCTGGGCCGAATATCGCAATGAGCAGTTCTTC. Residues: CASERLRVWAEYRNEQFF. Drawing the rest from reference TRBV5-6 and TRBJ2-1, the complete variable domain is DAGVTQSPTHLIKTRGQQVTLRCSPKSGHDTVSWYQQALGQGPQFIFQYYEEEERQRGNFPDRFSGHQFPNYSSELNVNALLLGDSALYLCASERLRVWAEYRNEQFFGPGTRLTVL.

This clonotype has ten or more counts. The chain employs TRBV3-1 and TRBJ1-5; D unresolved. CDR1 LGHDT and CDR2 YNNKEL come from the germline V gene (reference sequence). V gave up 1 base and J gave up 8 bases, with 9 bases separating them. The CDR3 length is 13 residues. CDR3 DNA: TGTGCCAGCAGCCAAGCCCCACAAGAGCCCCAGCATTTT. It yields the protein CASSQAPQEPQHF.

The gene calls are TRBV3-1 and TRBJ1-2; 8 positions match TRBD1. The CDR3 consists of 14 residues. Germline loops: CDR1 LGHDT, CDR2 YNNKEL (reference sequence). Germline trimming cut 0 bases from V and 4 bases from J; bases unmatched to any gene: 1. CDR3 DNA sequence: TGTGCCAGCAGCCAAGAGGACAGGGTCTATGGCTACACCTTC. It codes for CASSQEDRVYGYTF. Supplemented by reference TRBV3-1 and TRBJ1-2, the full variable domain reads DTAVSQTPKYLVTQMGNDKSIKCEQNLGHDTMYWYKQDSKKFLKIMFSYNNKELIINETVPNRFSPKSPDKAHLNLHINSLELGDSAVYFCASSQEDRVYGYTFGSGTRLTVV.

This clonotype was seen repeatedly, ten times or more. The CDR3 region has the DNA TGTGCCAGCAGCCGGAGGGACCCCACGGAGATGAACACTGAAGCTTTCTTT. Translated: CASSRRDPTEMNTEAFF. The chain uses TRBV28 and TRBJ1-1; D might be TRBD1 (5 bases). Germline CDR1 MDHEN, CDR2 SYDVKM. This CDR3 is 17 amino acids long. The V end lost 6 bases, the J end lost 0 bases, and 20 bases lay between the germline ends.

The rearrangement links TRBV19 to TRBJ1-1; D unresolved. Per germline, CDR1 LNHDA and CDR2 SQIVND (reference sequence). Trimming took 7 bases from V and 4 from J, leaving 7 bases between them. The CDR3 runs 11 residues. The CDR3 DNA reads TGTGCCAGTATCATTGGCACTGAAGCTTTCTTT. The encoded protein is CASIIGTEAFF.

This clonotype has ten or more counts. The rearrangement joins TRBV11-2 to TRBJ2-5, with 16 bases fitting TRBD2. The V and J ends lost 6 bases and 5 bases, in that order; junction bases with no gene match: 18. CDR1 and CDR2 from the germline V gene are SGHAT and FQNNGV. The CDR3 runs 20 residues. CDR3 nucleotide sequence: TGTGCCAGCAGACAACTGACCTACACCGGGACTAGCGGGGGGGCGGAGACCCAGTACTTC. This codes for CASRQLTYTGTSGGAETQYF.

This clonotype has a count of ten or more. The CDR3 spells CASSYSQGAYGYTF. As DNA, the CDR3 is TGTGCCAGCAGTTACTCCCAGGGGGCTTATGGCTACACCTTC. The V and J genes are TRBV6-5 and TRBJ1-2, with 8 bases matching TRBD1. The ends lost 0 bases at V and 5 bases at J; junction bases unmatched: 2. The germline CDR1 and CDR2 sequences are MNHEY and SVGAGI. CDR3 length: 14 residues.

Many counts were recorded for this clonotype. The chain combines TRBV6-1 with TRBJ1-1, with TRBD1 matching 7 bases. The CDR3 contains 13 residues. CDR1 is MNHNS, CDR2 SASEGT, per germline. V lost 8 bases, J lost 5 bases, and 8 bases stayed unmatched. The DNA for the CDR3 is TGTGCCAGCTCCGAAGACAGGGAAACTGAAGCTTTCTTT. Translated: CASSEDRETEAFF.

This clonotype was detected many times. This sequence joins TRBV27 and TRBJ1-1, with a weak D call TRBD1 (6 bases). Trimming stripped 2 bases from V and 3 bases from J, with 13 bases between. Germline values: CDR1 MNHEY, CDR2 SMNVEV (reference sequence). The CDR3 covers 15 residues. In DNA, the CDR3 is TGTGCCAGCAGTTTAGGGGGGCTGGGTGACACTGAAGCTTTCTTT. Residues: CASSLGGLGDTEAFF.

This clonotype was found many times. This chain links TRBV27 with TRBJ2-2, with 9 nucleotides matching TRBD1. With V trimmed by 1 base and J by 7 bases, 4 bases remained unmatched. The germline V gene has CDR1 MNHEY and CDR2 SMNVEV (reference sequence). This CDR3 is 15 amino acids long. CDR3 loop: CASSLFATGGGELFF. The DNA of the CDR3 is TGTGCCAGCAGTTTATTCGCGACAGGGGGCGGGGAGCTGTTTTTT.

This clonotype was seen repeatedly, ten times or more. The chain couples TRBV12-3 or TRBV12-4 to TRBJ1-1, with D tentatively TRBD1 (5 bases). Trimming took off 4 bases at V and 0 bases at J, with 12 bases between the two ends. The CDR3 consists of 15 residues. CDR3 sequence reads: CASSSRQRLNTEAFF. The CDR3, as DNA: TGTGCCAGCAGTTCCAGACAGCGACTGAACACTGAAGCTTTCTTT.

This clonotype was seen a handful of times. CDR3 protein: CASSLLGGGYTF. The CDR3, as DNA: TGTGCCAGCAGCTTACTCGGCGGGGGCTACACCTTC. V and J are TRBV7-3 and TRBJ1-2; D uncertain. V was pared by 2 bases and J by 8 bases, with 9 bases between. Germline lookup yields CDR1 SGHTA and CDR2 FQGTGA. The CDR3 runs to 12 residues.

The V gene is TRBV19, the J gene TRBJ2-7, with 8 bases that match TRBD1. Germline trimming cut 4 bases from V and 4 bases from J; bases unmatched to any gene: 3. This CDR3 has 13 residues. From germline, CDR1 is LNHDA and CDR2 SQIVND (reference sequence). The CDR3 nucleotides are TGTGCCAGTAGTACTGGGACAGGATACGAGCAGTACTTC. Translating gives CASSTGTGYEQYF.

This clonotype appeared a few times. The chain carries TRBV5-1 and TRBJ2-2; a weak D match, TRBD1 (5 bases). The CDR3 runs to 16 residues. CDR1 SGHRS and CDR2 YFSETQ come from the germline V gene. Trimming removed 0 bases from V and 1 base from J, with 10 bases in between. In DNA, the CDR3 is TGCGCCAGCAGCTTGGCCGTTAGGGGGAACACCGGGGAGCTGTTTTTT. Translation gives CASSLAVRGNTGELFF.

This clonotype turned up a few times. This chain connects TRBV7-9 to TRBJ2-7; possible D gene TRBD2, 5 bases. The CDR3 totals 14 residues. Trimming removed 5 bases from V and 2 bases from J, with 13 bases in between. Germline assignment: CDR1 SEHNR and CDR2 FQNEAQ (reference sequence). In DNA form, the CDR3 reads TGTGCCAGCAGCCCGGACGGACTTACCTACGAGCAGTACTTC. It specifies CASSPDGLTYEQYF.

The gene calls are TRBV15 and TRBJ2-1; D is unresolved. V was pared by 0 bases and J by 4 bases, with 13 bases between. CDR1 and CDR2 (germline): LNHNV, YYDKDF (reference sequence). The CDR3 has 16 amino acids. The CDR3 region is CATSRDRLPPYNEQFF. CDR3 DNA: TGTGCCACCAGCAGAGATCGGTTACCCCCATACAATGAGCAGTTCTTC.